A selection of T cell receptor beta chains follows, all from one sample in a study of T-cell memory formation after mild COVID-19. TCRdb re-called the 5' RACE reads through MiXCR, storing one row per CDR3 protein. The profile shows 100,000 to 150,000 distinct CDR3 sequences, about 5.9% of them singletons. Sequenced sample: PBMCs or a T cell subset sorted from them (not recorded which). These receptors all come from an adult woman who had mild COVID-19 (a few samples of this study predate the infection). Cell type and time point are not known. The CDR3 runs from the conserved cysteine through the conserved F or W. The D gene is left open where the match is weak. For some rows the clone size is stated as once, few or many, or as a class when expanded; others skip it.

V gene	clone size	J gene	D gene	CDR3 protein	CDR3 DNA
TRBV25-1	many	TRBJ1-5	.	CASSDPGLHQPQHF	TGTGCCAGCAGTGACCCGGGCCTTCATCAGCCCCAGCATTTT
TRBV20-1	many	TRBJ1-5	.	CSTGRREQPQHF	TGCAGTACCGGACGCCGGGAGCAGCCCCAGCATTTT
TRBV20-1	many	TRBJ2-7	TRBD1	CSARSPRTGGTYEQYF	TGCAGTGCTAGGTCCCCTCGGACAGGGGGGACCTACGAGCAGTACTTC
TRBV4-2	few	TRBJ1-6	.	CASSQDYGSSYNSPLHF	TGTGCCAGCAGCCAAGATTACGGGAGCTCCTATAATTCACCCCTCCACTTT
TRBV3-1	few	TRBJ1-5	.	CASSLHNQPQHF	TGTGCCAGCAGCCTCCATAATCAGCCCCAGCATTTT
TRBV7-8	many	TRBJ1-1	.	CASSVKRWQNLNTEAFF	TGTGCCAGCAGCGTGAAAAGGTGGCAGAACTTGAACACTGAAGCTTTCTTT
TRBV5-8	few	TRBJ2-7	.	CASSSKEVYEQYF	TGTGCCAGCAGCTCCAAGGAAGTCTACGAGCAGTACTTC
TRBV6-1	many	TRBJ2-7	TRBD1	CASSGRTGYNPEQYF	TGTGCCAGCAGTGGGAGGACAGGGTATAACCCCGAGCAGTACTTC
TRBV28	.	TRBJ2-7	TRBD2	CASSQRTSVYEQYF	TGTGCCAGCAGTCAGAGGACTAGCGTCTACGAGCAGTACTTC
TRBV7-9	many	TRBJ1-5	.	CASSFKGRGQPQHF	TGTGCCAGCAGCTTTAAGGGGCGTGGGCAGCCCCAGCATTTT
TRBV6-1	few	TRBJ1-1	.	CASSETVEAFF	TGTGCCAGCAGTGAAACCGTTGAAGCTTTCTTT
TRBV5-1	few	TRBJ2-3	TRBD1	CASSGQGADTQYF	TGCGCCAGCAGCGGACAGGGGGCCGATACGCAGTATTTT
TRBV24-1	.	TRBJ1-2	.	CATSDLNREDGYTF	TGTGCCACCAGTGATTTGAACAGGGAGGATGGCTACACCTTC
TRBV7-9	.	TRBJ1-4	.	CASSLGTPEKLFF	TGTGCCAGCAGCTTAGGGACACCAGAAAAACTGTTTTTT
TRBV3-1	.	TRBJ2-3	.	CASSLSFRPTTDTQYF	TGTGCCAGCAGCCTTTCTTTTCGGCCGACTACAGATACGCAGTATTTT
TRBV20-1	few	TRBJ2-7	.	CSARMSGYEQYF	TGCAGTGCTAGAATGTCCGGCTACGAGCAGTACTTC
TRBV5-1	many	TRBJ1-1	.	CASSLVIGSMNTEAFF	TGCGCCAGCAGCTTGGTTATCGGCAGCATGAACACTGAAGCTTTCTTT
TRBV3-1	once	TRBJ1-1	.	CASSEPNTEAFF	TGTGCCAGCAGCGAACCAAACACTGAAGCTTTCTTT
TRBV20-1	many	TRBJ1-6	TRBD1	CSARDGTGVYSPLHF	TGCAGTGCTAGAGACGGGACAGGGGTGTACTCACCCCTCCACTTT
TRBV12-3/TRBV12-4	.	TRBJ2-3	.	CASSLEGGRTDTQYF	TGTGCCAGCAGTTTAGAGGGGGGCCGGACAGATACGCAGTATTTT
TRBV29-1	few	TRBJ1-5	TRBD1	CSVGQGFRNQPQHF	TGCAGCGTAGGACAGGGCTTCCGGAATCAGCCCCAGCATTTT
TRBV5-1	.	TRBJ2-1	TRBD1	CASGSGTVPYNEQFF	TGCGCCAGCGGATCCGGGACAGTGCCCTACAATGAGCAGTTCTTC
TRBV12-3/TRBV12-4	few	TRBJ2-6	.	CASSWDGPRGDSGANVLTF	TGTGCCAGCAGTTGGGACGGTCCGAGAGGGGACTCTGGGGCCAACGTCCTGACTTTC
TRBV12-3/TRBV12-4	few	TRBJ1-2	TRBD1	CASSLMTGGGGYTF	TGTGCCAGCAGTCTAATGACAGGGGGGGGTGGCTACACCTTC
TRBV18	many	TRBJ2-2	.	CASSTNTGELFF	TGTGCCAGCTCGACGAACACCGGGGAGCTGTTTTTT
TRBV24-1	few	TRBJ1-5	TRBD1	CATSDSGTGNQPQHF	TGTGCCACCAGTGATAGTGGGACAGGCAATCAGCCCCAGCATTTT
TRBV7-9	many	TRBJ2-7	TRBD1	CASSLGTVSYEQYF	TGTGCCAGCAGCCTCGGGACAGTCTCCTACGAGCAGTACTTC
TRBV15	.	TRBJ1-5	.	CATSRETDQPQHF	TGTGCCACCAGCAGAGAGACCGATCAGCCCCAGCATTTT
TRBV2	.	TRBJ2-7	TRBD1	CASSGTVEQYF	TGTGCCAGCAGCGGGACAGTCGAGCAGTACTTC
TRBV18	few	TRBJ2-1	TRBD2	CASSLALAGGPGEQFF	TGTGCCAGCTCACTGGCCTTAGCGGGAGGGCCAGGTGAGCAGTTCTTC
TRBV18	few	TRBJ1-1	.	CASSRLKMNTEAFF	TGTGCCAGCTCACGTCTGAAGATGAACACTGAAGCTTTCTTT
TRBV7-2	many	TRBJ2-1	.	CASSFLNRNNEQFF	TGTGCCAGCAGCTTCCTGAACCGAAACAATGAGCAGTTCTTC
TRBV7-9	many	TRBJ2-5	.	CASSLVLGLTKETQYF	TGTGCCAGCAGCTTAGTTCTAGGACTTACTAAAGAGACCCAGTACTTC
TRBV5-1	.	TRBJ1-1	.	CASSSGTMNTEAFF	TGCGCCAGCAGCTCCGGGACAATGAACACTGAAGCTTTCTTT
TRBV7-2	many	TRBJ2-1	.	CASSLGPSSNEQFF	TGTGCCAGCAGCTTAGGCCCTTCTAGCAATGAGCAGTTCTTC
TRBV27	.	TRBJ1-5	.	CASSLEEAAPQHF	TGTGCCAGCAGTTTAGAGGAGGCGGCGCCCCAGCATTTT
TRBV6-1	.	TRBJ2-1	.	CASRETPFSYNEQFF	TGTGCCAGCAGAGAAACCCCTTTCTCCTACAATGAGCAGTTCTTC
TRBV4-2	many	TRBJ2-3	.	CASSQVWGPGTDTQYF	TGTGCCAGCAGCCAAGTATGGGGTCCTGGCACAGATACGCAGTATTTT
TRBV7-7	many	TRBJ2-3	.	CASSLVVGVTDTQYF	TGTGCCAGCAGCTTAGTCGTGGGGGTCACAGATACGCAGTATTTT